The 13 T cell receptor beta chains below come from one sample, sequenced in a study of T cells after yellow fever vaccination. TCRdb recomputed calls from the 5' RACE reads with MiXCR, one row per CDR3 protein. The sample has some 320,000 distinct CDR3 sequences; 9.5% to 12% are singletons. Material: CD4+ T cells sorted from PBMCs, obtained 45 days after the yellow fever booster vaccination. These TCRs come from a young man who received the YFV17D yellow fever vaccine.

This clonotype was seen more than once but under ten times. The chain has TRBV6-2 or TRBV6-3 and TRBJ1-1; 9 bases agree with TRBD1. CDR3 size: 14 residues. CDR1 is MNHEY and CDR2 is SVGEGT in the germline V gene. With V trimmed by 2 bases and J by 8 bases, 6 bases remained unmatched. Here the CDR3 DNA reads TGTGCCAGCAGTTACCCGGGACAGGGAGACGAAGCTTTCTTT. Amino acids: CASSYPGQGDEAFF.

The V gene is TRBV12-3 or TRBV12-4, the J gene TRBJ1-1; 7 bases fit TRBD1. The CDR3 loop spans 14 amino acids. Unmatched junction bases numbered 6, after V lost 3 bases and J lost 5 bases. The CDR3 bases are TGTGCCAGCAGTTTTCTGGAGGGGGCTACTGAAGCTTTCTTT. This gives the protein CASSFLEGATEAFF.

The CDR3 nucleotides read TGTGCCAGCAGCGCAACGCAAGCGCTTAACTATGGCTACACCTTC. It is translated as CASSATQALNYGYTF. This sequence joins TRBV6-1 and TRBJ1-2, with D hard to call. The CDR3 sequence is 15 residues long. Trimming stripped 6 bases from V and 1 base from J, with 15 bases between. Per germline, CDR1 MNHNS and CDR2 SASEGT.

The V and J genes are TRBV6-2 or TRBV6-3 and TRBJ2-7, with D hard to call. The CDR3 totals 13 residues. Deletions cut 0 bases from V and 10 bases from J, with 13 bases between. Germline assignment: CDR1 MNHEY and CDR2 SVGEGT. The CDR3 nucleotides read TGTGCCAGCAGTTACTCGAGGCGGACGATACAGTACGTC. Its protein product is CASSYSRRTIQYV.

This clonotype was counted a few times. Mismatch with germline at one junction end may stem from a read error. This chain connects TRBV7-7 to TRBJ2-5, with 10 bases identical to TRBD1. Germline V gene sequence: CDR1 SSHAT, CDR2 FNYEAQ (reference sequence). The CDR3 extends over 15 amino acids. Here the CDR3 reads CASSVDRGHGETQYF. Here the CDR3 DNA reads TGTGCTAGCAGCGTAGACAGGGGGCACGGGGAGACCCAGTACTTC.

The rearrangement uses TRBV6-5 and TRBJ2-7, with D possibly matching TRBD1 (6 bases). The CDR3 is 15 residues long. Trimming shortened V by 6 bases and J by 3 bases, and 18 bases separated the two germline ends. The germline CDR1 and CDR2 sequences are MNHEY and SVGAGI. As DNA, the CDR3 is TGTGCCAGCAGCTCCCCGCGGACAGACCTCTACGAGCAGTACTTC. Encoded protein: CASSSPRTDLYEQYF.

This clonotype was observed a handful of times. This sequence joins TRBV6-5 and TRBJ1-1; 8 bases match TRBD1. The CDR3 loop spans 13 amino acids. The ends lost 5 bases at V and 11 bases at J; junction bases unmatched: 10. CDR1 is MNHEY, CDR2 SVGAGI, per germline. The CDR3: CASSPWTGYEAFF. The CDR3 DNA follows: TGTGCCAGCAGTCCTTGGACAGGGTATGAGGCTTTCTTT.

Many counts were recorded for this clonotype. The rearrangement joins TRBV4-3 to TRBJ2-5, with a possible D match to TRBD2 (7 bases). The CDR3 has 15 amino acids. The germline V gene has CDR1 LGHNA and CDR2 YSLEER. The ends were cut back, 4 bases at V and 5 bases at J, with 17 bases in the middle. The CDR3 here is CASSPRLGGQETQYF. The CDR3, as DNA: TGCGCCAGCAGCCCCAGACTGGGGGGGCAGGAGACCCAGTACTTC.

The table lists this clonotype with a few counts. The chain is built from TRBV7-2 and TRBJ2-7, with 7 bases matching TRBD2. The germline gives CDR1 SGHTA, CDR2 FQGNSA. V shed 5 bases and J 3 bases; nucleotides not matched to a gene: 10. This CDR3 is 15 amino acids long. The CDR3 DNA follows: TGTGCCAGCAGCCCCAGGAGCGGGGCCAACTACGAGCAGTACTTC. It is translated as CASSPRSGANYEQYF.

The rearrangement uses TRBV6-5 and TRBJ1-1, with D unresolved. V gave up 7 bases and J gave up 5 bases, with 20 bases separating them. There are 15 residues in the CDR3. Per the germline V gene, CDR1 is MNHEY and CDR2 is SVGAGI. The CDR3 here is CASNPEGRVWTEAFF. The CDR3 DNA reads TGTGCCAGCAACCCAGAAGGGAGGGTTTGGACTGAAGCTTTCTTT.

The rearrangement uses TRBV18 and TRBJ1-4; TRBD1 matches at 7 bases. Trimming took 6 bases from V and 5 from J; bases not matched to a gene: 9. This CDR3 comprises 15 residues. Looked up from germline, CDR1 is KGHSH and CDR2 is LQKENI. CDR3 protein: CASSPGLRGNEKLFF. As DNA, the CDR3 is TGTGCCAGCTCCCCAGGGCTCAGGGGGAATGAAAAACTGTTTTTT.

Many counts were recorded for this clonotype. The rearrangement uses TRBV20-1 and TRBJ1-4, with D possibly TRBD1 on 5 matching bases. CDR1 is DFQATT and CDR2 is SNEGSKA in the germline V gene (reference sequence). V was trimmed by 5 bases and J by 5 bases, leaving 15 bases between them. This CDR3 comprises 14 residues. The CDR3 loop is CSARSGGWNEKLFF. The CDR3, as DNA: TGCAGTGCTCGGAGCGGGGGTTGGAATGAAAAACTGTTTTTT.

There are many counts of this clonotype. The V gene is TRBV5-1, the J gene TRBJ2-5, with 11 bases identical to TRBD2. V trimming: 3 bases; J trimming: 3 bases; junction bases outside the gene matches: 4. Germline V gene data show CDR1 as SGHRS and CDR2 as YFSETQ. The CDR3 has 15 residues. The DNA of the CDR3 is TGCGCCAGCAGCTCTTCGACTAGCGGGAAAGAGACCCAGTACTTC. Residues: CASSSSTSGKETQYF.